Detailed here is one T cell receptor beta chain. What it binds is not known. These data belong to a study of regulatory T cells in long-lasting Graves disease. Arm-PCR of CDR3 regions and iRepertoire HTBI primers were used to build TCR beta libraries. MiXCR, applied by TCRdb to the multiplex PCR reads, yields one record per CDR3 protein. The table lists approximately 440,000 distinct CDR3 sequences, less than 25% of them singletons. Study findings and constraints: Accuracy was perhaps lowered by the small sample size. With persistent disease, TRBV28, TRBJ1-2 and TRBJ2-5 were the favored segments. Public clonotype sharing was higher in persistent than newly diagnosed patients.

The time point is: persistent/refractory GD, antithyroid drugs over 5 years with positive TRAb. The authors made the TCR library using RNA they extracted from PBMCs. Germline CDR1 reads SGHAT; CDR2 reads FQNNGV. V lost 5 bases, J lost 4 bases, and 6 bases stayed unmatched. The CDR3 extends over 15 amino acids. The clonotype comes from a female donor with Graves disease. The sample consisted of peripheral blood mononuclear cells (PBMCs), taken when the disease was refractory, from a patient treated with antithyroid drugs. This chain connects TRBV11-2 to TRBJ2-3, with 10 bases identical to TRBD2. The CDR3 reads CASSRAGGPADTQYF. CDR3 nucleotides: TGTGCCAGCAGCAGAGCGGGAGGGCCCGCAGATACGCAGTATTTT.